A few counts support the clone carrying this TCR beta chain. Its antigen is still unknown. TCRdb processed the 5' RACE reads anew with MiXCR; each CDR3 protein has one entry. The sample has 450,000 or so distinct CDR3 sequences, around 20% seen once. The data originate from a study of T-cell memory formation after mild COVID-19. Findings of the study overall: Most CD4+ clones that shrank were in CM and EM, while CD8+ ones turned up in EMRA.

The V end was cut by 8 bases, the J end by 1 base, with 11 bases between. The CDR3 consists of 13 residues. In germline, CDR1 is WSHSY, CDR2 SAAADI. The chain couples TRBV10-2 to TRBJ2-5; no reliable D call. This clonotype was obtained from an adult woman who had mild COVID-19 (a few samples of this study predate the infection). Cell type and time point are not known. Sequences were obtained from PBMCs or a T cell subset sorted from them (not recorded which). The CDR3 is CASLGVAQETQYF. The CDR3 bases are TGCGCCAGCCTAGGAGTGGCCCAAGAGACCCAGTACTTC.